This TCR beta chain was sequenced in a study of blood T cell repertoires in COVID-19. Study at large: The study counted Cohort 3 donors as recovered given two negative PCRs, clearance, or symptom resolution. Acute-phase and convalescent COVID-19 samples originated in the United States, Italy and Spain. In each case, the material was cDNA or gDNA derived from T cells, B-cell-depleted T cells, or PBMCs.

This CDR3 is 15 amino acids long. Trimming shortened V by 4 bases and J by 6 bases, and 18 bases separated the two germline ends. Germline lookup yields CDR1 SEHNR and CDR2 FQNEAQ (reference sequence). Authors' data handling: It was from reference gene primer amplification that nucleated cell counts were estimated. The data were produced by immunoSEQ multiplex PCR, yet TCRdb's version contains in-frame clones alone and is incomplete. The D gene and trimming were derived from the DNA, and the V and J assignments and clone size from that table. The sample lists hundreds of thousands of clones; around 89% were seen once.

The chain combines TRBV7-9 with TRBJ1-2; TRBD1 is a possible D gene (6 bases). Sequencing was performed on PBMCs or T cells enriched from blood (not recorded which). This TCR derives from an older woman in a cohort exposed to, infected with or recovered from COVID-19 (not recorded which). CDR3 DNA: TGTGCCAGCAGCTCAACAGGGAGAGCGCCAGATGGCTACACCTTC. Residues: CASSSTGRAPDGYTF.